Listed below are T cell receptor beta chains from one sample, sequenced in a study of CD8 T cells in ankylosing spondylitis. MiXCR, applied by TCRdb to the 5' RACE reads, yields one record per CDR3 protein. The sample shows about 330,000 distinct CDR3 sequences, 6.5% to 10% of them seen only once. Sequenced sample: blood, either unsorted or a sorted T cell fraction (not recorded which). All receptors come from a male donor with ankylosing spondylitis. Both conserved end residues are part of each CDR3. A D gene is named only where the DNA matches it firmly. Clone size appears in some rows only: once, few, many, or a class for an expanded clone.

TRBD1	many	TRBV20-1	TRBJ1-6	CSASRGRGSYNSPLHF	TGCAGTGCTAGCAGGGGGCGCGGATCCTATAATTCACCCCTCCACTTT
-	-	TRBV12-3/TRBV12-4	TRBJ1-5	CASSPRAGAHQPQHF	TGTGCCAGCAGCCCCCGGGCAGGGGCCCATCAGCCCCAGCATTTT
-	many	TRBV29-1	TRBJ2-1	CSVEGVNISYNEQFF	TGCAGCGTGGAGGGTGTGAATATCTCCTACAATGAGCAGTTCTTC
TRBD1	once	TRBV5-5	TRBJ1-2	CASSIPGQGGGYTF	TGTGCCAGCAGCATTCCGGGACAGGGCGGTGGCTACACCTTC
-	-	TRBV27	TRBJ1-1	CASSRRRGGHGAEAFF	TGTGCCAGCAGTCGACGGCGAGGGGGTCATGGGGCTGAAGCTTTCTTT
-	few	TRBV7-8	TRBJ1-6	CASSLEGENSPLHF	TGTGCCAGCAGCTTAGAAGGCGAGAATTCACCCCTCCACTTT
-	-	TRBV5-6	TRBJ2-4	CASSAAFLADQYF	TGTGCCAGCAGCGCGGCGTTTCTAGCTGATCAGTACTTC
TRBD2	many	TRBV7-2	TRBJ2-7	CASSHGTSGGYEQYF	TGTGCCAGCAGCCACGGGACTAGCGGAGGCTACGAGCAGTACTTC
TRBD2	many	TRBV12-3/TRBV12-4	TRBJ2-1	CASSPGLAGAEQFF	TGTGCCAGCAGTCCAGGACTAGCGGGGGCTGAGCAGTTCTTC
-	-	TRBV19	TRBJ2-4	CASANPGEKNIQYF	TGTGCCAGCGCGAACCCAGGGGAGAAAAACATTCAGTACTTC
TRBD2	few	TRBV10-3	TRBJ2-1	CAISGASGSTYNEQFF	TGTGCCATCAGTGGGGCTAGCGGGAGTACTTACAATGAGCAGTTCTTC
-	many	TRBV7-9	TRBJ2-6	CASSRWDISGANVLTF	TGTGCCAGCAGCCGGTGGGACATCTCTGGGGCCAACGTCCTGACTTTC
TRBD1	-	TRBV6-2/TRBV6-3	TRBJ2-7	CASSYDRAYEQYF	TGTGCCAGCAGTTACGACAGGGCCTACGAGCAGTACTTC
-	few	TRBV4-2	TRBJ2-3	CASSQAGPRTDTQYF	TGTGCCAGCAGCCAAGCTGGGCCCCGCACAGATACGCAGTATTTT
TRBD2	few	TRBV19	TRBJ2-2	CASAREGEVGELFF	TGTGCCAGTGCACGGGAGGGAGAGGTCGGGGAGCTGTTTTTT
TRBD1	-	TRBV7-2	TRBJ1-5	CASSFVRPGGVQPQHF	TGTGCCAGCAGCTTTGTTAGGCCAGGGGGCGTGCAGCCCCAGCATTTT
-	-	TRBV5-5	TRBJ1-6	CASIPMDASSYNSPLHF	TGTGCCAGCATCCCGATGGACGCGAGCTCCTATAATTCACCCCTCCACTTT
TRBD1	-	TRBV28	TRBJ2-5	CASSPGGTGQETQYF	TGTGCCAGCAGCCCCGGAGGGACAGGGCAAGAGACCCAGTACTTC
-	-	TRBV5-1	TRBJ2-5	CASSFEGSETQYF	TGCGCCAGCAGCTTCGAGGGATCGGAGACCCAGTACTTC
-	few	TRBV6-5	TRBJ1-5	CASSYYPPGRDNQPQHF	TGTGCCAGCAGTTACTACCCCCCGGGCCGGGACAATCAGCCCCAGCATTTT
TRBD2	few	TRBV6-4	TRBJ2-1	CASSVSTSGRGEQFF	TGTGCCAGCAGTGTTTCGACTAGCGGCCGGGGTGAGCAGTTCTTC
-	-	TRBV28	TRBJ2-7	CATVGGWPYEQYF	TGTGCCACCGTCGGAGGGTGGCCCTACGAGCAGTACTTC
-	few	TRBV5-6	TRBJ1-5	CASQGQGSNQPQHF	TGTGCCAGCCAGGGCCAGGGGAGCAATCAGCCCCAGCATTTT
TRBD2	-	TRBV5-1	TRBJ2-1	CASSLVGGLRISSYNEQFF	TGCGCCAGCAGCTTGGTGGGAGGGCTAAGGATTAGCTCCTACAATGAGCAGTTCTTC
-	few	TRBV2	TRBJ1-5	CASSEYRENQPQHF	TGTGCCAGCAGTGAATACAGGGAAAATCAGCCCCAGCATTTT
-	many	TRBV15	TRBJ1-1	CATSKWTPNTEAFF	TGTGCCACCAGCAAATGGACTCCGAACACTGAAGCTTTCTTT
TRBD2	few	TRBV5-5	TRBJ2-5	CASSLESSGRARETQYF	TGTGCCAGCAGCTTGGAATCGAGCGGGAGGGCCCGAGAGACCCAGTACTTC
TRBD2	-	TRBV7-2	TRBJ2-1	CASSLASGRINEQFF	TGTGCCAGCAGCTTAGCTAGCGGGAGGATCAATGAGCAGTTCTTC
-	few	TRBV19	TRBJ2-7	CASSMKGLGYEQYF	TGTGCCAGTAGTATGAAGGGACTGGGGTACGAGCAGTACTTC
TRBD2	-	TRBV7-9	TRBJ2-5	CASSSGLAGPQETQYF	TGTGCCAGCAGCTCTGGACTAGCGGGACCCCAAGAGACCCAGTACTTC
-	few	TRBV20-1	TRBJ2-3	CSARGPISTDTQYF	TGCAGTGCTAGAGGACCGATTAGCACAGATACGCAGTATTTT
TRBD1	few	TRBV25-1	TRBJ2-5	CASSDPGQGASETQYF	TGTGCCAGCAGTGATCCCGGACAGGGGGCATCGGAGACCCAGTACTTC
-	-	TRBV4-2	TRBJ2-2	CASSQDYSYTGELFF	TGTGCCAGCAGCCAAGACTACAGTTACACCGGGGAGCTGTTTTTT
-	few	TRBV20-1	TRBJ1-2	CSASVPPGGYGYTF	TGCAGTGCTAGTGTCCCGCCGGGAGGCTATGGCTACACCTTC
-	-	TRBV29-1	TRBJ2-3	CSSQGQWSDTQYF	TGCAGCTCCCAGGGGCAGTGGTCAGATACGCAGTATTTT
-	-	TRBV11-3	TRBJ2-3	CASSQFAHVTQYF	TGTGCCAGCAGCCAATTCGCACACGTTACGCAGTATTTT
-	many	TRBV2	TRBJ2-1	CASRGTISYNEQFF	TGTGCCAGCAGGGGGACGATCTCCTACAATGAGCAGTTCTTC
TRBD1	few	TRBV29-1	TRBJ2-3	CSASWDRVTDTQYF	TGCAGCGCTTCGTGGGACAGGGTAACAGATACGCAGTATTTT
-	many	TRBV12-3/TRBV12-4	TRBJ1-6	CASSFMEINSPLHF	TGTGCCAGCAGTTTTATGGAAATTAATTCACCCCTCCACTTT
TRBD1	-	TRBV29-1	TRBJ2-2	CSVARQGDTGELFF	TGCAGCGTTGCGCGACAGGGGGACACCGGGGAGCTGTTTTTT
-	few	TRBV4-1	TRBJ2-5	CASSPYPGQGQETQYF	TGCGCCAGCAGCCCATACCCGGGCCAGGGCCAAGAGACCCAGTACTTC
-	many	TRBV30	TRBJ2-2	CAWSVLGELFF	TGTGCCTGGAGTGTCCTCGGGGAGCTGTTTTTT
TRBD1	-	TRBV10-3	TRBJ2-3	CAISPPRTGLADTQYF	TGTGCCATCAGTCCGCCCCGGACAGGACTTGCAGATACGCAGTATTTT
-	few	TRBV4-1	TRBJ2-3	CASSQDSPDTQYF	TGCGCCAGCAGCCAAGATTCCCCCGATACGCAGTATTTT
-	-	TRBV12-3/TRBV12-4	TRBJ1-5	CASSVFSGGPQHF	TGTGCCAGCTCAGTTTTTTCCGGGGGGCCCCAGCATTTT
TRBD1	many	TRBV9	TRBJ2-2	CASSVDRGGTGELFF	TGTGCCAGCAGCGTTGACAGGGGAGGTACCGGGGAGCTGTTTTTT
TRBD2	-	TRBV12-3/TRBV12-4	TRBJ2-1	CASSYGLAENEQFF	TGTGCCAGCAGTTACGGACTAGCGGAAAATGAGCAGTTCTTC
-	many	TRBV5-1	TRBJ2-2	CASSSSPQGIRELFF	TGCGCCAGCAGCTCATCACCCCAGGGCATCAGGGAGCTGTTTTTT
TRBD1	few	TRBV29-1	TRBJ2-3	CSADRGPTDTQYF	TGCAGCGCGGACAGGGGGCCCACAGATACGCAGTATTTT
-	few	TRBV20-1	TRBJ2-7	CSASYSYEQYF	TGCAGTGCCAGCTACTCCTACGAGCAGTACTTC
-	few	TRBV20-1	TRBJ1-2	CSAPGTLGRDYGYTF	TGCAGTGCACCGGGGACATTGGGACGAGACTATGGCTACACCTTC
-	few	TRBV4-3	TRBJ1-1	CASSQEGVENTEAFF	TGCGCCAGCAGCCAAGAAGGGGTAGAGAACACTGAAGCTTTCTTT
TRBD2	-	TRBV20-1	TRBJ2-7	CSARDGERDPYEQYF	TGCAGTGCTAGAGATGGGGAGCGGGATCCCTACGAGCAGTACTTC
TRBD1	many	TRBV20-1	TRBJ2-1	CSAQGENEQFF	TGCAGTGCCCAGGGGGAGAATGAGCAGTTCTTC
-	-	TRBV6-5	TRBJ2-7	CASSYSSGEQYF	TGTGCCAGCAGTTACTCGAGTGGGGAGCAGTACTTC